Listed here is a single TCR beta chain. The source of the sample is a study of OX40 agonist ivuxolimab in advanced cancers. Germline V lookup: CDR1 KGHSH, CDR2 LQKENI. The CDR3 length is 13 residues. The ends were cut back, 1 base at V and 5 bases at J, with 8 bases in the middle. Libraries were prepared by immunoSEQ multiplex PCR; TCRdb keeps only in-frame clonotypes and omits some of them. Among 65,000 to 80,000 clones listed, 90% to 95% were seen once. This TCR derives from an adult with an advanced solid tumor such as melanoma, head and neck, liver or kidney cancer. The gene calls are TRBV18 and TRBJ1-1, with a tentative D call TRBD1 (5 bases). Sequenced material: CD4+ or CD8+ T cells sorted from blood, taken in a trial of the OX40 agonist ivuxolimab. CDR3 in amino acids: CASSPRRGTEAFF. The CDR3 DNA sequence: TGTGCCAGCTCACCACGACGGGGGACTGAAGCTTTCTTT.